This T cell receptor (beta chain) was sequenced during a study of CD8 T cells in Susac syndrome (dated by TCRdb to between 2018 and 2020). At the level of the whole study: Among the Susac syndrome patients who were sequenced, clinically active disease was present in more than five and clinical remission was observed in roughly 8. At the time of blood withdrawal, Susac syndrome patients were either therapy-naive, taking corticosteroids (with some also receiving IVIg), or on IVIg alone. The study used repertoire sequencing to test whether antigen drove CD8+ T cell activation and differentiation in Susac syndrome.

RNA was extracted using the RNeasy kit, and roughly 0.5 to 1 ug of the RNA was reverse transcribed with random hexamers. TCR beta CDR3 regions were amplified with the immunoSEQ multiplex PCR assay covering 54 Vbeta and 13 Jbeta segments. To correct PCR amplification bias, a synthetic template baseline was used for both primer optimization and computational correction. On the authors' methods: Reads were annotated to V, D and J genes according to IMGT and were analyzed with immunoSEQ Analyzer, with only productive sequences retained. Clonality was computed as one minus Shannon entropy normalized by log2 of the number of productive unique sequences. Public and private clones were assessed among the 100 most prevalent clones of each patient and control. Susac-specific clones were defined as absent from healthy and MS cohorts, about 1,100 published viral clones and other ImmuneACCESS disease sequences. Using fastp trimming at Q25 and MiXCR clonotype assembly, TCRdb reanalyzed the public sequencing data and kept in-frame beta chains. Identical CDR3 proteins give one entry, which carries the most common genes and DNA. The V and J calls, along with clone size, are taken from TCRdb and not from the paper's own processing. Counted in this sample were some 150,000 distinct CDR3 sequences; 85% to 95% of them appeared once. The leading ten clones occupy about 0.17% of the sample.

Results and caveats for the whole study, not just this receptor: The number of individuals in the TCR sequencing and HLA analysis was acknowledged as relatively small. In patients with Susac syndrome, the CD4+ T cell repertoire showed no detectable clonal expansion.

High-throughput TCR beta sequencing profiled peripheral blood CD8+ and CD4+ T cells from healthy donors, Susac syndrome patients and multiple sclerosis patients. Susac syndrome patients met recently defined diagnostic criteria for definite or probable disease. CD8+ TEMRA cells were enriched by FACS, while bulk CD8+ and CD4+ T cells were purified by magnetic negative isolation. Blood was collected in EDTA tubes and processed within 24 hours, with PBMCs isolated through density gradient centrifugation. PBMCs destined for TCR sequencing were cryopreserved in liquid nitrogen and later thawed in a 37 °C water bath. The sorted or isolated CD4+, CD8+ and CD8+ TEMRA cells reached a purity of at least 90%. Including cysteine and phenylalanine, the CDR3 has 14 amino acids. The entry retains the CDR3 DNA only, 42 bases that are in frame from base 1. Deletion took 7 bases off V and 2 bases off J, with a span of 13 bases between the germline ends.

For this clonotype: Its cognate antigen has yet to be identified. Per-base qualities were not stored, and no clone one base away is much larger.

The sample taken for sequencing was CD4+ T cells from PBMCs. The TCR comes from a human donor with Susac syndrome. The chain uses TRBV12-3 or TRBV12-4 and TRBJ2-3, with the D call perhaps TRBD1 or TRBD2, each one matching 6 bases. The DNA sequence follows: TGTGCCAGCACCGCGTGGGGGGCCACAGATACGCAGTATTTT. Its coded protein is CASTAWGATDTQYF.